The 2 T cell receptor beta chains reported below all come from one sample, sequenced in a study of early stage breast cancer tumors. Repertoires were generated with immunoSEQ multiplex PCR, while TCRdb's copy carries only in-frame clones and drops some. The table records a few thousand clones, roughly 80% of them present only once. Sequenced: normal breast tissue next to the tumor. The source is a person aged 65-85 years with breast cancer.

This chain links TRBV5-4 with TRBJ1-4; TRBD1 matches 11 bases. The CDR3 runs 16 residues. V was pared by 2 bases and J by 5 bases, with 5 bases of the junction left unmatched. The germline gives CDR1 SGHNT, CDR2 YYREEE (reference sequence). Here the CDR3 reads CASSLRTGGRNEKLFF. The DNA for the CDR3 is TGTGCCAGCAGCTTACGGACAGGGGGCCGAAATGAAAAACTGTTTTTT. Full variable domain (missing parts from reference TRBV5-4 and TRBJ1-4): ETGVTQSPTHLIKTRGQQVTLRCSSQSGHNTVSWYQQALGQGPQFIFQYYREEENGRGNFPPRFSGLQFPNYSSELNVNALELDDSALYLCASSLRTGGRNEKLFFGSGTQLSVL.

The chain is built from TRBV7-9 and TRBJ1-6; the D gene is possibly TRBD1 (5 bases). V was trimmed by 8 bases and J by 7 bases, leaving 12 bases between them. Germline V gene lookup returns CDR1 SEHNR and CDR2 FQNEAQ (reference sequence). CDR3 length equals 13 residues. The CDR3 protein is CASGWGGNSPLHF. CDR3 sequence (DNA): TGTGCCAGCGGCTGGGGGGGGAATTCACCCCTCCACTTT.